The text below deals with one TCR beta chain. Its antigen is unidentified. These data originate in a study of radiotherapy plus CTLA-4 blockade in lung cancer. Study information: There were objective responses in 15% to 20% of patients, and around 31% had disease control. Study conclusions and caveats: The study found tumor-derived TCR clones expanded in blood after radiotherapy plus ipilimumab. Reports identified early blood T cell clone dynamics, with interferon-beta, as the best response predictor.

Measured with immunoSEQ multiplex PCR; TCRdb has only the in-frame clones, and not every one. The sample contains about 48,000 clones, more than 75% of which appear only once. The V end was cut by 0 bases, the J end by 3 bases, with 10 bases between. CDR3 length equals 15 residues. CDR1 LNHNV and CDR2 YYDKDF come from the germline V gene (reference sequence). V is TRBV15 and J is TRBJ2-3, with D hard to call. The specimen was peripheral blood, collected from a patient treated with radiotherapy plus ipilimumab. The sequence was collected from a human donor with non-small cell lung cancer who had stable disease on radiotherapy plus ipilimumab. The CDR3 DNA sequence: TGTGCCACCAGCAGAGATGGCGGTGGTACAGATACGCAGTATTTT. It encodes CATSRDGGGTDTQYF.